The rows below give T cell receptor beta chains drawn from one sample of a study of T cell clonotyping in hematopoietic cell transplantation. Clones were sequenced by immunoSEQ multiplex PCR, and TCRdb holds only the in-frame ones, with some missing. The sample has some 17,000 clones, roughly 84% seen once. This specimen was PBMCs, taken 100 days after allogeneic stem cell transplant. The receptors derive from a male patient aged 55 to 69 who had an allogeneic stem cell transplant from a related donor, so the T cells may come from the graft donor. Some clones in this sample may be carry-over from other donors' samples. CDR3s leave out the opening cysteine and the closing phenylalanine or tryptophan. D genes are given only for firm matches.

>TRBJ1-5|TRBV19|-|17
ASSIEGVRGTASNQPQH
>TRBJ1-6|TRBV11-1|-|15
ASSPGINKRSNSPLH
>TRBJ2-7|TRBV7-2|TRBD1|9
ASQGEGEQY
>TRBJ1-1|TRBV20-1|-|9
SAERDTEAF
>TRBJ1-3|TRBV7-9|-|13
ASSSSGRSGNTIY
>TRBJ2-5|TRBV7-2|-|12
ASSLLTQEETQY
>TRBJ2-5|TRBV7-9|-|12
ASSQGTFQETQY
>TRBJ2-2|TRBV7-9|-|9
ASSYTGELF
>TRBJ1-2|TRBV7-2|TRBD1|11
ASSLDRYYGYT
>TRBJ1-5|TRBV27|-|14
ASSLLTDNGNQPQH
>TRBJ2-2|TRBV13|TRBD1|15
ASSLGGGQGWTGELF
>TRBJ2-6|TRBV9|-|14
ASSSQRASGANVLT
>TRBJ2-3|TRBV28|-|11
ASSPLTGHTQY
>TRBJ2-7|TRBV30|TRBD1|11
AWDRGSSYEQY
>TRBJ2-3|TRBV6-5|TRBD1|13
ASASLQGGTDTQY
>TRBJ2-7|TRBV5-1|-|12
ASSLEGYSYEQY
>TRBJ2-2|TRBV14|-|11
ASSSRVYGELF
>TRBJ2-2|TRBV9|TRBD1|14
ASSAGGEGADGELF
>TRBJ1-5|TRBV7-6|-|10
ASSPQGQPQH
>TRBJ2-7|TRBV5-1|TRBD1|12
ASSLGQVSYEQY
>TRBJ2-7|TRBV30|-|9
AWSSKYEQY
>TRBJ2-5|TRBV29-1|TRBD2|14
SVDGASGRVSETQY